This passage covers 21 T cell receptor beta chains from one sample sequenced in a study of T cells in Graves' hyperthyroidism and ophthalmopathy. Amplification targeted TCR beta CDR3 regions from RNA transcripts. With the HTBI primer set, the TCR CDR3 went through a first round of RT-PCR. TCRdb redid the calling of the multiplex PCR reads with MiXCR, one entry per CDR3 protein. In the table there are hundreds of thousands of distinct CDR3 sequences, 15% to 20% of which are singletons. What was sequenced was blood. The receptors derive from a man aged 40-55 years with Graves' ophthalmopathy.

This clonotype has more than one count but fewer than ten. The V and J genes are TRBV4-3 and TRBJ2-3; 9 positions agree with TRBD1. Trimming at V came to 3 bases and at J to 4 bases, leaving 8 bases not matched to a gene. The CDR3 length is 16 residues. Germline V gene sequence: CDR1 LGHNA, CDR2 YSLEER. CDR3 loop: CASSQGGTGLADTQYF. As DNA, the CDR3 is TGCGCCAGCAGCCAGGGGGGGACAGGGCTCGCAGATACGCAGTATTTT.

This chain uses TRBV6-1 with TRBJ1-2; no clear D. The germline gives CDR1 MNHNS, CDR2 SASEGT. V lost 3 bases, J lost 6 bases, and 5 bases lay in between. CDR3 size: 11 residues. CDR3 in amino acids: CASSDGDGYTF. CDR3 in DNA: TGTGCCAGCAGTGACGGGGATGGCTACACCTTC.

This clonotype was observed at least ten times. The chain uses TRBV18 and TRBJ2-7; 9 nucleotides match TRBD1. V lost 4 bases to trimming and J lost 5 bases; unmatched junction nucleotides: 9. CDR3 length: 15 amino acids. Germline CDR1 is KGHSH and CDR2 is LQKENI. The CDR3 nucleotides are TGTGCCAGCTCACGAACAGGACAGGGGTCTAACGAGCAGTACTTC. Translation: CASSRTGQGSNEQYF.

The CDR3 DNA sequence: TGTGCCAGCAGCTTAGAAGGGGGGGTCGGAGAGACCCAGTACTTC. It is translated as CASSLEGGVGETQYF. This chain joins TRBV11-1 and TRBJ2-5; TRBD2 is a possible D gene (7 bases). Germline lookup yields CDR1 SGHAT and CDR2 FQDESV (reference sequence). V lost 1 base and J lost 4, with 13 bases in between. This CDR3 region has 15 residues. The complete variable domain, with remaining parts taken from reference TRBV11-1 and TRBJ2-5, reads EAEVAQSPRYKITEKSQAVAFWCDPISGHATLYWYRQILGQGPELLVQFQDESVVDDSQLPKDRFSAERLKGVDSTLKIQPAELGDSAMYLCASSLEGGVGETQYFGPGTRLLVL.

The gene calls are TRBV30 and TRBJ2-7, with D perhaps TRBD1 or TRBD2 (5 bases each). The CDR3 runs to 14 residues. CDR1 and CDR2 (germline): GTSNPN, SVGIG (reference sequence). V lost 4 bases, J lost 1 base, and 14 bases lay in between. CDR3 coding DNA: TGTGCCTGGATGTCGGCGAGGGGATCCTACGAGCAGTACTTC. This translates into CAWMSARGSYEQYF.

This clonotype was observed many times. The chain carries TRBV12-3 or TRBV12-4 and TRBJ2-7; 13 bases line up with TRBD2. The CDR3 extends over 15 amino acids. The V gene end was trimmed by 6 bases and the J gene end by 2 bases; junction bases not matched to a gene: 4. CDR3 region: CASSRTSGRPYEQYF. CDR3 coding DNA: TGTGCCAGCAGCAGGACTAGCGGGAGACCCTACGAGCAGTACTTC.

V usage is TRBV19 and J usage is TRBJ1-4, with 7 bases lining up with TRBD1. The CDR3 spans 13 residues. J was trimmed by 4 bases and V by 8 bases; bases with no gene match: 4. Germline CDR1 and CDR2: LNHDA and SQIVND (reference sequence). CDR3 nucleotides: TGTGCCAGTTCTGGACAGGTTAATGAAAAACTGTTTTTT. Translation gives CASSGQVNEKLFF.

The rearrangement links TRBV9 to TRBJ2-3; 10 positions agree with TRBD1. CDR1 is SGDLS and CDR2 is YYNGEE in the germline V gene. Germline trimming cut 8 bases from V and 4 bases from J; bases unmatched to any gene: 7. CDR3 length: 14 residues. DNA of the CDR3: TGTGCCAGTACCACCGGGACAGGGGCAGATACGCAGTATTTT. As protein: CASTTGTGADTQYF.

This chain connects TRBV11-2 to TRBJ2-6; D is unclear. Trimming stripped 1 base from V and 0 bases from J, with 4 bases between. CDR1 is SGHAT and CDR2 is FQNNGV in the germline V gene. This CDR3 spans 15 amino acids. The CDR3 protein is CASSLGYSGANVLTF. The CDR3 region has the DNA TGTGCCAGCAGCTTAGGCTACTCTGGGGCCAACGTCCTGACTTTC.

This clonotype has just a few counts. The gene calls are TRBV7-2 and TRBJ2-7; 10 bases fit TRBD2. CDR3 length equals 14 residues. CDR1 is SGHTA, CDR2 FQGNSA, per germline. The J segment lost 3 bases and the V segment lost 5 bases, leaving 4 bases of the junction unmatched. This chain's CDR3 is CASSPSGGDYEQYF. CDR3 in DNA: TGTGCCAGCAGCCCGAGCGGGGGGGACTACGAGCAGTACTTC.

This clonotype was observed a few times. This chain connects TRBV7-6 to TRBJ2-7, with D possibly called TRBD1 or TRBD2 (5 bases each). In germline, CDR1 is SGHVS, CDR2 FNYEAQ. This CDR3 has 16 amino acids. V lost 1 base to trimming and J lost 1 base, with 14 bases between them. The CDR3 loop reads CASSLEGRPGSYEQYF. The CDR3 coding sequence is TGTGCCAGCAGCTTAGAGGGGCGCCCGGGGTCCTACGAGCAGTACTTC.

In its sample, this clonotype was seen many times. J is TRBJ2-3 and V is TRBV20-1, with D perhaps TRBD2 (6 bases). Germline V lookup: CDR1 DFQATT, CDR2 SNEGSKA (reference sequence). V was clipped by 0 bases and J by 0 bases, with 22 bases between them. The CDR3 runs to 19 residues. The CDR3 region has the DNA TGCAGTGCTAGAGATCCCTTGGGGGGTCGGGTGGGGAGCACAGATACGCAGTATTTT. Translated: CSARDPLGGRVGSTDTQYF.

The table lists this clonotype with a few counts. This CDR3 reads CASSQTSGSVGTQYF. The CDR3 nucleotides are TGTGCCAGCAGCCAAACTAGCGGGAGTGTTGGGACCCAGTACTTC. This chain connects TRBV7-2 to TRBJ2-5; 11 positions match TRBD2. Trimming removed 5 bases from V and 7 bases from J; junction bases left unmatched: 9. The CDR3 runs to 15 residues. CDR1 is SGHTA and CDR2 is FQGNSA in the germline V gene.

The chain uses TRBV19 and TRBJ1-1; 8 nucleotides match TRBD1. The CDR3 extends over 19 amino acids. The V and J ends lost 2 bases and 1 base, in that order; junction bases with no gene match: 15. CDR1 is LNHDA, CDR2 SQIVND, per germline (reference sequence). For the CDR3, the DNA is TGTGCCAGTAGTATAAGGACAGGGTTTTCTAACCGACCGAACACTGAAGCTTTCTTT. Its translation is CASSIRTGFSNRPNTEAFF.

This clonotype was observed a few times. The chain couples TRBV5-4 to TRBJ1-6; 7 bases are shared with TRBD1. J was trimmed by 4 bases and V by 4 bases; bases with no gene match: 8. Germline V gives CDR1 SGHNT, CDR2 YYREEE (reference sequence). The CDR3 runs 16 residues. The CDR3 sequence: CASSLTQGVYNSPLHF. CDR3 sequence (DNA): TGTGCCAGCAGCCTGACCCAGGGGGTGTATAATTCACCCCTCCACTTT.

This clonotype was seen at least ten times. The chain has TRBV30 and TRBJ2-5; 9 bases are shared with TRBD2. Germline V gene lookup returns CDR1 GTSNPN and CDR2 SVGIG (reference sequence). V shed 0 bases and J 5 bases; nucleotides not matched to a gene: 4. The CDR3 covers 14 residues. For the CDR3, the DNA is TGTGCCTGGAGTGTAGCGGGAGGAAGTGAGACCCAGTACTTC. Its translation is CAWSVAGGSETQYF.

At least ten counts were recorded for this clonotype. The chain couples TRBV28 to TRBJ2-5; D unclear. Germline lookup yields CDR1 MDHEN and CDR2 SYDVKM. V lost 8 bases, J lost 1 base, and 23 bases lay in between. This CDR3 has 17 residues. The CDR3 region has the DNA TGTGCCAGCGAAAAACTGACGGACCTCCTCGGCCAAGAGACCCAGTACTTC. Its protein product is CASEKLTDLLGQETQYF.

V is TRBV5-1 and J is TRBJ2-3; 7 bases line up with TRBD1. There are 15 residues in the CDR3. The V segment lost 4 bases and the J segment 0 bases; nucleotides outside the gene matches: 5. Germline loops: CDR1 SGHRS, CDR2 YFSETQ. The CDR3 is CASSQGVPSTDTQYF. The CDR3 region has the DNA TGCGCCAGCAGCCAGGGGGTTCCGAGCACAGATACGCAGTATTTT.

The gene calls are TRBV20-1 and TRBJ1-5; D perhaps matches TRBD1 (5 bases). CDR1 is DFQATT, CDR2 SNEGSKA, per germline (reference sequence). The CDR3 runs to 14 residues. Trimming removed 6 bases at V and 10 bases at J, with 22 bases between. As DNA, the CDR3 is TGCAGTGCGGGCGGCAGGGACCAGAATATACCCCAGCATTTT. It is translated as CSAGGRDQNIPQHF.

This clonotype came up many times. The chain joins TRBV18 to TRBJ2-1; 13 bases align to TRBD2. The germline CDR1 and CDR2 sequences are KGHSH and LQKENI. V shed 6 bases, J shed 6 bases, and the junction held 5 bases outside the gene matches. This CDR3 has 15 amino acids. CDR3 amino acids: CASSSGTSGINEQFF. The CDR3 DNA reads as TGTGCCAGCTCGTCCGGGACTAGCGGGATCAATGAGCAGTTCTTC.

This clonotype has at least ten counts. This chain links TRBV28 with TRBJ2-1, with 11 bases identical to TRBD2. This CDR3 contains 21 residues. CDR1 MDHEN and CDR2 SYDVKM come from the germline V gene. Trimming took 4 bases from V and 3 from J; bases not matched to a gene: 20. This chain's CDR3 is CASSSYYTARLAGGIYNEQFF. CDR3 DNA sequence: TGTGCCAGCAGTTCGTACTATACGGCCAGGCTAGCGGGGGGTATCTACAATGAGCAGTTCTTC. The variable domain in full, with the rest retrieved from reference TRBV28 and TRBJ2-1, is DVKVTQSSRYLVKRTGEKVFLECVQDMDHENMFWYRQDPGLGLRLIYFSYDVKMKEKGDIPEGYSVSREKKERFSLILESASTNQTSMYLCASSSYYTARLAGGIYNEQFFGPGTRLTVL.